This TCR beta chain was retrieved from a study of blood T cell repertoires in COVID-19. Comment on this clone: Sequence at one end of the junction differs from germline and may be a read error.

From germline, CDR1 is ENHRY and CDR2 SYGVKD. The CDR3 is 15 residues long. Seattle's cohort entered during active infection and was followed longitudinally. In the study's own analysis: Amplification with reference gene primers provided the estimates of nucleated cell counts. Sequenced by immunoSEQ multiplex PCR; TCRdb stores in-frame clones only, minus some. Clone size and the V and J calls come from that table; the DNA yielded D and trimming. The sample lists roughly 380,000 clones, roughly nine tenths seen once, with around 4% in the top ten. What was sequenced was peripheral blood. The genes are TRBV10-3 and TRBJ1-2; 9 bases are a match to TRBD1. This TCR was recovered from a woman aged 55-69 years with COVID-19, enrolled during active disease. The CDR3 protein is CAISEGQGINDGYTF. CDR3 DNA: TGTGCCATCAGTGAGGGACAGGGGATTAACGATGGCTACACCTTC.